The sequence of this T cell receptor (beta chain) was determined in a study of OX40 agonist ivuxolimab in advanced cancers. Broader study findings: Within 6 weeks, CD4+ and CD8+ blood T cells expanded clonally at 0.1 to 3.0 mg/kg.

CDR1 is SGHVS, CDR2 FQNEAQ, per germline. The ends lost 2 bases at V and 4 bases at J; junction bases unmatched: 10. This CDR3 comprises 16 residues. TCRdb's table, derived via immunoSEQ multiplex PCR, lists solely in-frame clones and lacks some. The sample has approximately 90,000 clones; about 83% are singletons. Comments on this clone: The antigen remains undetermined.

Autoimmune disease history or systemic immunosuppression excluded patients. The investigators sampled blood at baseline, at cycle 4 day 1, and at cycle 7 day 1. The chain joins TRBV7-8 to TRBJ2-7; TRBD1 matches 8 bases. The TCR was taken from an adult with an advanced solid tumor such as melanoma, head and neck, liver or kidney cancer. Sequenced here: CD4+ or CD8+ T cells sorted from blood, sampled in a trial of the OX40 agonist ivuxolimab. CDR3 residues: CASSLWVTGDRYEQYF. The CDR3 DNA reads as TGTGCCAGCAGCTTATGGGTGACAGGGGATCGGTACGAGCAGTACTTC.